This entry lists 13 T cell receptor beta chains sequenced from one sample in a study of cytomegalovirus exposure and HLA in healthy donors. PCR primers comprised 60 Vbeta and 13 Jbeta primers. This table comes from immunoSEQ multiplex PCR, and its TCRdb copy is limited to in-frame clones, with some not included. The data contain roughly 180,000 clones, 60% to 80% of them seen just once; the ten biggest clones take up about 14%. Material: PBMCs. These receptors all come from a man aged 50 to 59 in good health and CMV-seropositive.

To note about this clone: A read error may account for a junction end that differs from germline. This rearrangement joins TRBV7-8 to TRBJ1-5, with TRBD1 matching 8 bases. This CDR3 has 13 residues. CDR1 and CDR2 (germline): SGHVS, FQNEAQ. The CDR3 region is CASSRTGNRPQHF. CDR3 DNA sequence: TGTGCCAGCAGCCGGACAGGGAATCGGCCCCAGCATTTT.

The chain has TRBV6-1 and TRBJ2-2; 9 positions match TRBD1. The germline CDR1 and CDR2 sequences are MNHNS and SASEGT. CDR3 length equals 13 residues. J gave up 8 bases and V 9 bases, and 7 bases lay outside the gene matches. In DNA, the CDR3 is TGTGCCAGGAAACAGGGGGCAGGGGGGGAGCTGTTTTTT. It codes for CARKQGAGGELFF.

The chain links TRBV11-2 to TRBJ1-5; D possibly corresponds to TRBD1 (5 bases). The CDR3 is 15 amino acids. Germline CDR1 SGHAT, CDR2 FQNNGV. Trimming cost V 5 bases and J 1 base, with 12 bases left between them. In DNA form, the CDR3 reads TGTGCCAGCAGCCAAGGGGTAGGAAGCAATCAGCCCCAGCATTTT. It codes for CASSQGVGSNQPQHF.

This chain connects TRBV15 to TRBJ1-5; 9 bases map to TRBD1. The CDR3 consists of 16 residues. Trimming took 2 bases from V and 4 from J; bases not matched to a gene: 6. The germline V gene encodes CDR1 LNHNV and CDR2 YYDKDF (reference sequence). This chain's CDR3 is CATSRNRDRVNQPQHF. As DNA, the CDR3 is TGTGCCACCAGCAGAAACCGGGACAGGGTAAATCAGCCCCAGCATTTT.

With regard to this clone: At one boundary the junction diverges from the germline segment, which might be a read error. The same CDR3 arises from other DNA sequences in this sample as well. The chain couples TRBV5-8 to TRBJ1-1; D not resolved. This CDR3 has 14 residues. Germline CDR1 SGHTS, CDR2 YDEGEE. CDR3 in amino acids: CASSLVRMNTEAFF. The CDR3, as DNA: TGTGCCAGCAGCTTGGTGCGGATGAACACTGAGGCTTTCTTT. The full variable domain, its missing parts supplied by reference TRBV5-8 and TRBJ1-1, is EAGVTQSPTHLIKTRGQQATLRCSPISGHTSVYWYQQALGLGLQFLLWYDEGEERNRGNFPPRFSGRQFPNYSSELNVNALELEDSALYLCASSLVRMNTEAFFGQGTRLTVV.

The V gene is TRBV6-1, the J gene TRBJ2-1; D perhaps matches TRBD1 (6 bases). The CDR3 extends over 12 amino acids. Trimming stripped 7 bases from V and 8 bases from J, with 12 bases between. The V gene's germline CDR1 is MNHNS and CDR2 SASEGT. The CDR3 spells CASTLRGDEQFF. DNA of the CDR3: TGTGCCAGCACTCTCAGGGGAGATGAGCAGTTCTTC.

The genes are TRBV9 and TRBJ1-2; D is uncertain. Per germline, CDR1 SGDLS and CDR2 YYNGEE. Trimming left V 2 bases short and J 8 bases short, with 22 bases between. The CDR3 runs to 16 residues. The CDR3 here is CASSVASFGREEGYTF. DNA for the CDR3: TGTGCCAGCAGCGTCGCCTCCTTCGGGAGGGAAGAAGGCTACACCTTC.

This chain links TRBV19 with TRBJ1-1, with TRBD1 identical over 7 bases. The CDR3 sequence is 13 residues long. Germline V gene lookup returns CDR1 LNHDA and CDR2 SQIVND (reference sequence). V was pared by 4 bases and J by 6 bases, with 5 bases of the junction left unmatched. This CDR3 is CASSTTRGSEAFF. The CDR3 DNA follows: TGTGCCAGTAGTACTACCAGGGGGTCTGAAGCTTTCTTT.

This clone came up once. The V gene is TRBV7-2, the J gene TRBJ2-2, with D possibly being TRBD1 (5 bases). Per germline, CDR1 SGHTA and CDR2 FQGNSA. This CDR3 is 13 amino acids long. V lost 1 base to trimming and J lost 6 bases, with 6 bases between them. The CDR3 DNA is TGTGCCAGCAGCTTAGTCAGGGCCGGGGAGCTGTTTTTT. Translating it yields CASSLVRAGELFF.

V usage is TRBV28 and J usage is TRBJ2-7; 7 bases agree with TRBD2. CDR3 length equals 16 residues. Germline V gene data show CDR1 as MDHEN and CDR2 as SYDVKM. Trimming cost V 5 bases and J 2 bases; bases outside gene matches: 12. In DNA form, the CDR3 reads TGTGCCAGCAGTACCGACCATCTAGCGGTGACCTACGAGCAGTACTTC. Its translation is CASSTDHLAVTYEQYF.

This chain uses TRBV7-9 with TRBJ1-5, with D perhaps matching TRBD1 (6 bases). V shed 6 bases and J shed 4 bases, with 13 bases lying between them. Germline V gives CDR1 SEHNR, CDR2 FQNEAQ (reference sequence). The CDR3 extends over 14 amino acids. The CDR3 loop is CASSSWTANQPQHF. The DNA for the CDR3 is TGTGCCAGCAGTTCCTGGACAGCAAATCAGCCCCAGCATTTT.

The chain couples TRBV6-4 to TRBJ1-1; D not certain. The CDR3 has 12 residues. V gave up 7 bases and J gave up 8 bases, with 14 bases separating them. Germline V gene data show CDR1 as MRHNA and CDR2 as SNTAGT. Here the CDR3 reads CASKVFRLEAFF. Here the CDR3 DNA reads TGTGCCAGCAAAGTCTTCAGGTTGGAAGCTTTCTTT.

This chain joins TRBV27 and TRBJ1-2, with TRBD1 matching 7 bases. CDR1 is MNHEY and CDR2 is SMNVEV in the germline V gene (reference sequence). After removal of 0 bases from V and 4 bases from J, the junction contained 5 bases not matched to a gene. The CDR3 is made up of 15 amino acids. In DNA, the CDR3 is TGTGCCAGCAGTTTATCAGGGGGCGTGGGCTATGGCTACACCTTC. Its translation is CASSLSGGVGYGYTF.